This T cell receptor beta chain derives from a study of T cells in Graves' hyperthyroidism and ophthalmopathy. TCR beta CDR3 regions were amplified from RNA. The primer set for the first-round RT-PCR of the TCR CDR3 was HTBI. Using its own MiXCR run on the multiplex PCR reads, TCRdb lists one record per CDR3 protein. This table holds 300,000 to 400,000 distinct CDR3 sequences, over 11% found once. Per the germline V gene, CDR1 is SGHDT and CDR2 is YYEEEE. CDR3 length equals 16 residues. V shed 4 bases and J 4 bases; nucleotides not matched to a gene: 8. Study-wide points: Most thyroid clonotypes expanded above 0.001 appeared in blood too. Ophthalmopathy was distinguished from stable hyperthyroidism by 13 V-J signatures.

Turning to this clonotype: What it binds is unknown.

V and J are TRBV5-6 and TRBJ2-2, with 9 positions matching TRBD1. Sequenced sample: blood. The sequence was obtained from a woman aged 55-69 years with Graves' hyperthyroidism. The CDR3 region has the DNA TGTGCCAGCAGCCCGACTTCGACAGGGGGCACCGGGGAGCTGTTTTTT. The encoded protein is CASSPTSTGGTGELFF.